A single TCR beta chain is shown here with its context. The V gene's germline CDR1 is ENHRY and CDR2 SYGVKD. The CDR3 contains 11 residues. Trimming left V 10 bases short and J 5 bases short, with 12 bases between. The data stem from a study of blood T cell repertoires in COVID-19. Study-level information: Collection of acute and convalescent COVID-19 samples took place in the United States, Italy and Spain. T cells, B-cell-depleted T cells, or PBMCs provided the cDNA or gDNA that served as material.

Methods used by the authors: Amplification with reference gene primers provided the estimates of nucleated cell counts. Here immunoSEQ multiplex PCR was the method, and the copy in TCRdb shows in-frame clones only, minus some. That table supplies the V and J calls and clone size; D and trimming were determined from the DNA. The top ten clones hold 4.9% of a sample with 100,000 to 140,000 clones, more than 80% of them seen once. The sequence derives from a man aged 35 to 55 with active or convalescent COVID-19. The chain recombines TRBV10-3 with TRBJ2-7; a possible D gene is TRBD2 (6 bases). The sample consisted of peripheral blood. DNA of the CDR3: TGTGCCACCGGGAGAAGTAACGAGCAGTACTTC. It is translated as CATGRSNEQYF.